This T cell receptor (beta chain) was retrieved from a study of tumor-infiltrating lymphocytes in primary liver carcinoma. Between about 17 and 34 mg of unsorted bulk tissue served as the source from which RNA and DNA were co-extracted. Germline CDR1 is MGHRA and CDR2 is YSYEKL. There are 18 residues in the CDR3. Trimming took off 6 bases at V and 2 bases at J, with 23 bases between the two ends. Total RNA amounting to 500 ng was the source from which TCR beta cDNA was made with a constant-region primer. TCR beta libraries came from three nested multiplex PCR rounds using slightly modified ARM-PCR. Forward primers for TRBV1-TRBV30 and a C-beta reverse primer served the first two PCR rounds, at 10 cycles each. In TCRdb, the multiplex PCR reads were re-called with MiXCR into one record per CDR3 protein. The table lists approximately 47,000 distinct CDR3 sequences, about 80% of them singletons.

Sequenced material: liver tumor tissue from sampling region 3. The subset is: tumor region T3, left-lateral pole. The chain links TRBV4-1 to TRBJ1-5; possibly TRBD1 for D (6 bases). The TCR comes from a man aged 40-50 years with primary liver carcinoma and hepatitis B virus infection. The CDR3 bases are TGCGCCAGCAGTCGACGAGGAACGGGGGGCGATGGCAATCAGCCCCAGCATTTT. It encodes CASSRRGTGGDGNQPQHF.